Presented here are 28 T cell receptor beta chains from one specimen sequenced in a study of long-term antiretroviral therapy in people with HIV. Version v3.0 of the immunoSEQ assay was performed at survey level. Some clones are missing from TCRdb's copy, which holds only in-frame ones; the method was immunoSEQ multiplex PCR. The repertoire holds tens of thousands of clones, with over 65% as singletons. Sequencing used unsorted PBMCs, obtained 2 years after starting antiretroviral therapy. These receptors were taken from a woman aged 45-65 years with HIV.

Here the CDR3 DNA reads TGTGCCAGCAGCACAGCGACAGGGTTATGGGAGTACTTC. Protein: CASSTATGLWEYF. The gene calls are TRBV6-5 and TRBJ2-5; 7 bases agree with TRBD1. Germline values: CDR1 MNHEY, CDR2 SVGAGI. After removal of 6 bases from V and 12 bases from J, the junction contained 13 bases not matched to a gene. This CDR3 has 13 amino acids.

This rearrangement joins TRBV7-9 to TRBJ1-3, with D hard to call. V was cut by 1 base and J by 5 bases, with 0 bases left in between. From germline, CDR1 is SEHNR and CDR2 FQNEAQ (reference sequence). The CDR3 length is 11 residues. The CDR3 region is CASSLGNTIYF. The CDR3 DNA is TGTGCCAGCAGCTTAGGAAACACCATATATTTT.

The V gene is TRBV6-5, the J gene TRBJ1-2; D call uncertain. The ends were cut back, 3 bases at V and 7 bases at J, with 6 bases in the middle. Germline lookup yields CDR1 MNHEY and CDR2 SVGAGI. The CDR3 covers 11 residues. The CDR3 DNA is TGTGCCAGCAGTTATGGAGGTGGCTACACCTTC. Its protein is CASSYGGGYTF.

The V gene is TRBV5-1, the J gene TRBJ2-1, with D perhaps matching TRBD1 or TRBD2 (5 bases each). Looked up from germline, CDR1 is SGHRS and CDR2 is YFSETQ. The V and J ends lost 0 bases and 8 bases respectively, with 18 bases between them. The CDR3 has 16 amino acids. The CDR3 DNA sequence: TGCGCCAGCAGCTTGGGCCCGGGACCCTCGAACCATGAGCAGTTCTTC. It is translated as CASSLGPGPSNHEQFF.

This clone was seen more than once but under ten times. The genes are TRBV15 and TRBJ2-2; D possibly matches TRBD1 or TRBD2 (6 bases each). Trimming cost V 7 bases and J 1 base, with 13 bases left between them. The CDR3 loop spans 15 amino acids. The germline gives CDR1 LNHNV, CDR2 YYDKDF (reference sequence). DNA for the CDR3: TGTGCCACCAACTCAGGAGGGGGGAACACCGGGGAGCTGTTTTTT. The encoded protein is CATNSGGGNTGELFF.

The chain recombines TRBV29-1 with TRBJ1-1, with a tentative D call TRBD1 (5 bases). The V end was cut by 1 base, the J end by 5 bases, with 14 bases between. The CDR3 is 14 amino acids. In germline, CDR1 is SQVTM, CDR2 ANQGSEA. The DNA of the CDR3 is TGCAGCGTTGAAGGACAGATCGATGGAACTGAAGCTTTCTTT. It specifies CSVEGQIDGTEAFF.

The rearrangement joins TRBV6-1 to TRBJ1-2; TRBD1 agrees at 9 bases. Germline V gene data show CDR1 as MNHNS and CDR2 as SASEGT. The CDR3 contains 14 residues. V was clipped by 6 bases and J by 3 bases; unmatched bases: 5. The CDR3 sequence is CASRGDREDYGYTF. The CDR3 nucleotides are TGTGCCAGCAGGGGGGACAGGGAGGACTATGGCTACACCTTC.

This chain uses TRBV11-2 with TRBJ2-2; possibly TRBD2 for D (5 bases). CDR1 is SGHAT and CDR2 is FQNNGV in the germline V gene. The ends were cut back, 3 bases at V and 4 bases at J, with 6 bases in the middle. This CDR3 has 13 residues. CDR3 amino acids: CASSFEGTGELFF. The DNA of the CDR3 is TGTGCCAGCAGCTTTGAGGGCACCGGGGAGCTGTTTTTT.

J is TRBJ2-1 and V is TRBV6-5, with unresolved D. CDR3 length: 16 residues. Per germline, CDR1 MNHEY and CDR2 SVGAGI. Deletions cut 2 bases from V and 0 bases from J, with 11 bases between. In DNA, the CDR3 is TGTGCCAGCAGTTACCGATTTGCGAGCTCCTACAATGAGCAGTTCTTC. It specifies CASSYRFASSYNEQFF.

This sequence joins TRBV2 and TRBJ1-4, with TRBD1 as a possible D gene (5 bases). Germline CDR1 reads SNHLY; CDR2 reads FYNNEI. The CDR3 length is 13 residues. V dropped 8 bases and J dropped 4 bases, with 11 bases sitting between them. DNA for the CDR3: TGTGCCAGCGACCGGGACCATAATGAAAAACTGTTTTTT. Protein sequence: CASDRDHNEKLFF.

This chain joins TRBV5-1 and TRBJ2-5, with D uncertain. V gave up 3 bases and J gave up 2 bases, with 14 bases separating them. Germline assignment: CDR1 SGHRS and CDR2 YFSETQ. The CDR3 has 15 residues. Here the CDR3 DNA reads TGCGCCAGCAGCTCTATTTCCTCAACTCAAGAGACCCAGTACTTC. Its protein is CASSSISSTQETQYF.

A remark on this clone: The junction departs from germline at one end; a sequencing error may be responsible. The J gene is TRBJ2-3, the V gene TRBV9; 11 bases map to TRBD2. CDR1 SGDLS and CDR2 YYNGEE come from the germline V gene. CDR3 length equals 13 residues. CDR3 in amino acids: CASSPAIAGGSYF. DNA of the CDR3: TGTGCCAGCAGCCCAGCAATAGCGGGGGGGAGTTACTTT.

The V call is TRBV9, the J call TRBJ2-5; 8 bases line up with TRBD2. The V gene end was trimmed by 3 bases and the J gene end by 5 bases; junction bases not matched to a gene: 6. This CDR3 comprises 14 residues. Per germline, CDR1 SGDLS and CDR2 YYNGEE. This CDR3 is CASSGAGAYETQYF. CDR3 DNA sequence: TGTGCCAGCAGCGGAGCGGGAGCCTATGAGACCCAGTACTTC.

The chain links TRBV29-1 to TRBJ2-7; D uncertain. The CDR3 is 12 residues long. Germline CDR1 and CDR2: SQVTM and ANQGSEA. V was shortened by 2 bases and J by 2 bases, with 7 bases between the two germline ends. The CDR3 region has the DNA TGCAGCGTTGAAACAGTGCCCTACGAGCAGTACTTC. Translated: CSVETVPYEQYF.

The chain joins TRBV10-3 to TRBJ2-3, with D perhaps matching TRBD1 or TRBD2 (6 bases each). CDR3 length: 12 residues. In germline, CDR1 is ENHRY, CDR2 SYGVKD. Trimming pared 3 bases from V and 6 bases from J, leaving 7 bases between. The CDR3 DNA reads TGTGCCATCAGTGAAGGGGGGGATACGCAGTATTTT. Translating it yields CAISEGGDTQYF.

The rearrangement joins TRBV6-1 to TRBJ2-3; the D is unclear. Trimming took off 2 bases at V and 10 bases at J, with 16 bases between the two ends. Germline loops: CDR1 MNHNS, CDR2 SASEGT. The CDR3 sequence is 14 residues long. CDR3 region: CASSEKLSRVAQYF. In DNA, the CDR3 is TGTGCCAGCAGTGAAAAACTTTCCCGGGTAGCGCAGTATTTT.

This clone was recorded once. This sequence joins TRBV6-5 and TRBJ1-1, with 7 bases fitting TRBD1. Germline-derived CDR1 and CDR2 are MNHEY and SVGAGI. The CDR3 consists of 15 residues. Unmatched junction bases numbered 14, after V lost 6 bases and J lost 7 bases. The CDR3 here is CASRPKPLGQDEAFF. CDR3 nucleotide sequence: TGTGCCAGCAGACCAAAACCTCTTGGACAGGATGAAGCTTTCTTT.

The gene calls are TRBV7-3 and TRBJ1-1; 9 positions agree with TRBD1. V shed 5 bases, J shed 5 bases, and the junction held 6 bases outside the gene matches. Germline values: CDR1 SGHTA, CDR2 FQGTGA. The CDR3 extends over 14 amino acids. The CDR3 loop is CASSLTGGGTEAFF. The CDR3 DNA reads as TGTGCCAGCAGCCTTACAGGGGGCGGGACTGAAGCTTTCTTT.

V usage is TRBV5-1 and J usage is TRBJ2-5; 11 bases are a match to TRBD2. CDR3 length equals 17 residues. The junction had 8 bases not matched to a gene; V was cut back by 1 base and J by 3 bases. Germline V lookup: CDR1 SGHRS, CDR2 YFSETQ. CDR3 sequence (DNA): TGCGCCAGCAGCTTGTTGGCTAGCGGGGGGACTAAAGAGACCCAGTACTTC. It codes for CASSLLASGGTKETQYF. The full variable domain, rest sourced from reference TRBV5-1 and TRBJ2-5, is KAGVTQTPRYLIKTRGQQVTLSCSPISGHRSVSWYQQTPGQGLQFLFEYFSETQRNKGNFPGRFSGRQFSNSRSEMNVSTLELGDSALYLCASSLLASGGTKETQYFGPGTRLLVL.

The chain has TRBV5-1 and TRBJ1-2; D possibly corresponds to TRBD1 (5 bases). V was cut by 6 bases and J by 4 bases, with 13 bases left in between. Germline V gene lookup returns CDR1 SGHRS and CDR2 YFSETQ. The CDR3 runs to 13 residues. CDR3 sequence: CASTRDPGYGYTF. CDR3 DNA sequence: TGCGCCAGCACCAGGGACCCAGGCTATGGCTACACCTTC.

V and J are TRBV2 and TRBJ1-6; 8 bases map to TRBD1. Germline CDR1 SNHLY, CDR2 FYNNEI. V shed 4 bases and J 7 bases; nucleotides not matched to a gene: 9. The length of the CDR3 is 16 residues. The CDR3 protein is CASSAGQGRSNSPLHF. DNA for the CDR3: TGTGCCAGCAGTGCCGGACAGGGACGGTCGAATTCACCCCTCCACTTT.

This clone has a handful of counts. J is TRBJ1-6 and V is TRBV27; the match to TRBD1 covers 9 bases. The length of the CDR3 is 16 residues. Trimming at V came to 8 bases and at J to 14 bases, leaving 19 bases not matched to a gene. Germline V gene lookup returns CDR1 MNHEY and CDR2 SMNVEV (reference sequence). As DNA, the CDR3 is TGTGCCAGCTCCGGGGAATGGACAGGGGACCCCGGGTCCCTCCACTTT. Translating it yields CASSGEWTGDPGSLHF.

The rearrangement joins TRBV7-2 to TRBJ1-3; tentative D call: TRBD1 (5 bases). There are 18 residues in the CDR3. Trimming shortened V by 4 bases and J by 4 bases, and 23 bases separated the two germline ends. Germline lookup yields CDR1 SGHTA and CDR2 FQGNSA. CDR3 bases: TGTGCCAGCAGCTCCCTCCGGCTGGGAGGCCGACAGGGAAACACCATATATTTT. Translation: CASSSLRLGGRQGNTIYF.

The table lists this clone with a count of one. This sequence joins TRBV6-5 and TRBJ2-2; tentatively, D is TRBD2 (6 bases). From germline, CDR1 is MNHEY and CDR2 SVGAGI. The germline V and J ends were trimmed by 4 bases and 4 bases, with 16 bases remaining between them. The CDR3 runs 16 residues. The CDR3 DNA reads as TGTGCCAGCAGTTCAAGGGCTAGCGCATTCACCGGGGAGCTGTTTTTT. It translates to CASSSRASAFTGELFF.

V gene TRBV7-2 combines with J gene TRBJ2-7; 7 bases align to TRBD2. V lost 1 base, J lost 2 bases, and 8 bases stayed unmatched. The CDR3 consists of 16 residues. Per germline, CDR1 SGHTA and CDR2 FQGNSA. The CDR3 DNA reads TGTGCCAGCAGCTTAGGTCCAGCGGGGAGAGCCTACGAGCAGTACTTC. Amino acids: CASSLGPAGRAYEQYF.

This clone has only a few counts. The genes are TRBV5-3 and TRBJ1-2; weak D call: TRBD1 (6 bases). TRBV5-3 is reported as an ORF; its role is uncertain. CDR3 length: 15 amino acids. Trimming shortened V by 0 bases and J by 4 bases, and 13 bases separated the two germline ends. In DNA form, the CDR3 reads TGTGCCAGAAGCTTGGGTCGGGGGGCCGGCTATGGCTACACCTTC. Translation: CARSLGRGAGYGYTF.

This clone was found a few times. The chain combines TRBV4-2 with TRBJ2-7; D not resolved. CDR1 and CDR2 (germline): LGHNA, YNFKEQ. This CDR3 is built from 11 residues. The V end was cut by 9 bases, the J end by 4 bases, with 10 bases between. In DNA, the CDR3 is TGTGCCAGTCCAAGAGTATACGAGCAGTACTTC. Translated, it gives CASPRVYEQYF.

This clone was found once. The chain has TRBV25-1 and TRBJ1-3, with D unclear. Looked up from germline, CDR1 is MGHDK and CDR2 is SYGVNS. Trimming took 6 bases from V and 4 from J, leaving 10 bases between them. This CDR3 is 13 amino acids long. Here the CDR3 reads CASSSWWGNTIYF. The CDR3 DNA reads TGTGCCAGCAGCTCATGGTGGGGAAACACCATATATTTT.